This T cell receptor beta chain is from a study of cytomegalovirus exposure and HLA in healthy donors (dated by TCRdb to about 2017). Study-level background: An earlier analysis of several hundred of the donors reported approximately 260 Gb of sequence data and 117 million unique TCR beta sequences obtained from roughly 170 million T cells. About 300 gigabases of sequencing data and tens of millions of unique TCR sequences made up an early release that covered fewer than 650 HLA-typed donors. Among the roughly 400 genotyped donors, approximately 77% belonged to the genetic ancestry cluster associated with self-reported Caucasian donors. The study aimed to test whether signatures of past pathogen exposure could be identified by cataloging public T cell receptors. The T cell repertoires of several hundred subjects were profiled by immunosequencing and related to cytomegalovirus serostatus. Besides the first cohort of approximately 710 subjects, a separate validation cohort made up of some 110 different subjects was used. To predict cytomegalovirus infection status, the study combined high-throughput TCR immunosequencing, statistical association of individual TCRs with disease status, and machine learning. In a later analysis, previously published TCR beta repertoires from more than 500 donors were re-analyzed and high-resolution HLA genotyping was added so that TCR occurrence patterns could be studied. The later analysis used no new phenotypic data to find candidate immune exposures, relying instead on TCR beta sequences and their occurrence across donors. To decide whether each TCR beta V gene segment behaved as functional or pseudogenic, an earlier analysis of approximately 590 of the donors relied on high-throughput TCR beta sequencing. Alongside the repertoire data, information on donor age, sex, ethnicity and CMV serostatus was compiled. A later genetic analysis took genome-wide SNP genotypes for about 65% of the 666 donors and used that subset as a discovery cohort. All discovery cohort repertoires had been generated on a single sequencing platform. HLA typing covered class I and class II loci at four-digit resolution. The number of typed donors differed by locus: roughly 620-630 for A, B, C, DRB1 and DQB1; some 500 for DQA1; fewer than 610 for DPA1; and about 450 for DPB1. Because of strong linkage in the cohort, roughly five DR-DQ haplotypes were treated as single units for association and clustering. Among roughly 400 genotyped donors of the cohort, an average of 235,054 unique TCR beta nucleotide sequences were sequenced per donor, around a sixth of them non-productive.

The cohort consisted of fewer than 700 healthy bone marrow donors. All cohort members were sampled while nominally healthy, although unrecorded immune exposures were likely present. The donor was CMV seropositive and was included in the group of approximately 300 seropositive cohort members. Each donor provided a peripheral blood sample, and peripheral blood mononuclear cells were used for TCR beta sequencing. Genomic DNA extraction from the blood cell samples was performed with the Qiagen DNeasy Blood Extraction Kit. Library prep was done by the immunoSEQ multiplex PCR assay. The multiplex PCR relied on a mix of 60 forward primers for TCR Vbeta segments and 13 reverse primers for TCR Jbeta segments. The CDR3 region of rearranged TCR beta genes was amplified from genomic DNA by a multiplex PCR assay. On the Illumina HiSeq System, the amplified TCR beta libraries were sequenced as 87-base-pair reads. Per the authors' processing: A later analysis counted about 76 million unique TCR beta chains across the approximately 700 repertoires, and approximately 11 million of these chains were shared by at least two donors. A nearest-neighbor algorithm error-corrected the raw reads and collapsed the reads into unique sequences, merging closely related sequences to remove PCR and sequencing errors. To assign V, D and J gene segments, CDR3 sequences were aligned to IMGT reference sequences. Each retained sequence needed at least a six-nucleotide match to both a V gene segment and a J gene segment. Rearrangements were called productive when the CDR3 lacked stop codons and stayed in frame with V and J; all others were non-productive. Following IMGT convention, CDR3 was defined as the stretch from the second conserved V-encoded cysteine up to the conserved J-encoded phenylalanine. Sequences without an unambiguous match to a single V gene segment were excluded from the earlier analysis of a few hundred of the donors. In an earlier analysis of several hundred of the donors, a V segment was called functional when productive rearrangements were above 56.7%, and segregating when the standard deviation between donors exceeded 5%. A statistical classification framework was developed to diagnose cytomegalovirus status using the catalog of TCR beta chain sequences. In a later analysis, TCR nucleotide sequences were compared against IMGT/GENE-DB human TR gene sequences so that V and J genes could be assigned. In a later analysis, CDR3 sequences and most-parsimonious VDJ recombination scenarios were assigned using the TCRdist pipeline. In a later analysis, every TCR beta chain was defined by the combination of its CDR3 amino acid sequence and its V-gene family, and reads without a unique V-gene family were dropped. To address suspected cross-contamination and a sequencing artifact, a later analysis removed 450 to 700 highly shared, low-generation-probability nucleotide sequences. A later analysis calculated a clonal expansion index for each public chain from normalized within-repertoire ranks of inferred template counts. Generation probabilities in a later analysis came from a VDJ recombination model fitted to out-of-frame rearrangements, and those results were checked against IGoR. Hypergeometric tests were used in a later analysis to score TCR-TCR, TCR-HLA and TCR-CMV co-occurrence, with a repertoire-size bias correction applied to the TCR pairs. To estimate false discovery rates, a later analysis permuted the HLA or CMV assignments 20 times. In a later analysis, co-occurring TCRs were grouped using DBSCAN, with TCRdist sequence similarity added in when clustering inside HLA-allele-positive subsets. Co-occurrence clustering excluded repertoires with fewer than 30,000 or more than 120,000 public chains, plus five with anomalous nucleotide sharing. Not all clones reach the TCRdb copy of this immuneACCESS table, which keeps in-frame sequences only. Checked studies attribute under half of the gap to unresolved V genes and leave the rest unexplained. V and J calls and clone size are as listed in that table; D and trimming were resolved from the DNA. Recorded for this sample are roughly 190,000 clones; roughly 12% of them occurred a single time. Of the sample, 7.8% is held by the ten largest clones.

The germline V gene encodes CDR1 SEHNR and CDR2 FQNEAQ (reference sequence). The CDR3 goes from the cysteine to the phenylalanine over 16 residues. Just CDR3 DNA is preserved here, 48 bases in frame from base 1. V is clipped by 5 bases and J by 5 bases, and the sequence between their germline boundaries is 21 bases long. This clone was observed a handful of times. The target of this receptor is not known. Per-nucleotide qualities are absent, and no much larger clonotype sits a single base away. Summary of the overall study and its limitations: In this cohort, only TCR beta chains were sequenced, and detectable features were limited by the absence of alpha or paired-chain data. Compared with equally common non-associated chains, HLA-associated TCR beta chains in a later analysis were more clonally expanded and had lower generation probabilities. The only immune exposure information available for the cohort was CMV serostatus. A later analysis associated about 17,000 TCR beta sequences with specific HLA alleles at a false discovery rate of 0.05. A further reported finding was that TCR beta sequences accurately predicted the HLA-A and HLA-B alleles for most subjects in the first cohort. The classifier was reported to diagnose cytomegalovirus status with high specificity and sensitivity in both the original and validation cohorts. Some IMGT-functional V segments, including TRBV6-2 and TRBV6-3, could not be told apart with the 87-base-pair reads, so those segments were excluded. In vitro tests confirmed that a few of the cytomegalovirus-associated TCR beta chains recognize cytomegalovirus antigens. Most TCR sequences were observed very rarely across donors, whereas some public TCRs were present in many individuals. Sequencing depth was assumed to be roughly uniform across donors in the presence/absence analyses, though that assumption may not hold. Strong co-occurrence of HLA alleles, especially DR and DQ, made assigning TCR associations to individual alleles difficult. A later analysis found that TCR association rates varied across HLA loci, with DRB1 alleles showing the most associated TCRs and HLA-C alleles the fewest. V-gene and J-gene trimming of TCR beta chains was associated with a missense DCLRE1C variant in a later genetic analysis, and the association was replicated in an independent cohort. In an earlier analysis of about 600 of the donors, most TCR beta V segments appeared in productive rearrangements about 87% or about 30% of the time, broadly matching IMGT annotations. A later analysis found that most CMV-associated TCR beta chains appeared HLA-restricted, with HLA associations seemingly driven largely by CMV exposure. Because HLA typing was missing for some donors at each locus, association tests included only the typed subset. Linkage disequilibrium might explain the correlated functional status among segregating V segments, but an unknown experimental factor could not be excluded. A group of highly shared sequence variants was considered likely to be a technical artifact of the sequencing pipeline. The authors suggested that the approach could potentially be extended to other disease states and immunological phenotypes. The study gave a list of 150 to 200 TCR beta chains associated with cytomegalovirus. Because counts were too low, about 18 rarely observed V segments, including chromosome 9 orphons, were left out of the earlier analysis of roughly 600 of the donors. In a later genetic analysis, fewer N-insertions in productive TCRs were reported among donors in an Asian-associated ancestry cluster than the roughly 700-donor mean. In a later analysis, several top co-occurrence clusters were reported to appear linked to parvovirus B19, influenza, CMV and Epstein-Barr virus.

The chain was built from TRBV7-9 and TRBJ2-5; 5 matching bases give a weak D call of TRBD2. Material for sequencing was PBMCs. The sequence was collected from a man between 45 and 60 years old in good health and CMV-seropositive. The CDR3 region: CASSNILPLAGETQYF. The nucleotide sequence is given as TGTGCCAGCAGCAATATTCTTCCGCTAGCTGGGGAGACCCAGTACTTC.